Here is one T cell receptor beta chain with its context. TCRdb keeps only in-frame clones here, not all; method: immunoSEQ multiplex PCR. The table shows roughly 150,000 clones, with around 82% occurring only once. This record comes from a study of blood T cell repertoires in COVID-19. Across the study: Sites across the United States, Italy and Spain contributed samples from acute and convalescent COVID-19.

Sequencing was performed on peripheral blood. This TCR was sampled from a human donor with acute or convalescent COVID-19. The donor label of this sample is uncertain.

In DNA, the CDR3 is TGTGCCAGCAGCCAAGATGGTCTCGGGACAGGGGTCCGCACAGATACGCAGTATTTT. Encoded protein: CASSQDGLGTGVRTDTQYF. The rearrangement joins TRBV3-1 (or the pseudogene TRBV3-2) to TRBJ2-3; 10 bases are shared with TRBD1. The V and J ends lost 0 bases and 1 base, in that order; junction bases with no gene match: 10. This CDR3 comprises 19 residues. Germline lookup yields CDR1 LGHDT and CDR2 YNNKEL (reference sequence).